Presented here are 13 T cell receptor beta chains from one specimen sequenced in a study of blood T cell repertoires in COVID-19. The protocol was immunoSEQ multiplex PCR, while the TCRdb copy is restricted to in-frame clones and leaves out a portion. The sample shows roughly 350,000 clones, under 95% of them seen only once. Sequences were obtained from peripheral blood. These receptors originate from a woman aged 18-29 years who had recovered from COVID-19.

This sequence joins TRBV7-9 and TRBJ2-7; 8 bases fit TRBD2. The CDR3 is made up of 13 amino acids. The germline V gene encodes CDR1 SEHNR and CDR2 FQNEAQ (reference sequence). Trimming removed 5 bases from V and 5 bases from J; junction bases left unmatched: 5. This CDR3 is CASSRPGGNEQYV. Here the CDR3 DNA reads TGTGCCAGCAGCCGACCGGGGGGGAACGAGCAGTACGTC.

The chain carries TRBV12-3 or TRBV12-4 and TRBJ1-2; D is undetermined. The CDR3 spans 12 residues. V dropped 6 bases and J dropped 3 bases, with 8 bases sitting between them. CDR3 amino acids: CASSPVYYGYTF. CDR3 sequence (DNA): TGTGCCAGCAGCCCGGTCTACTATGGCTACACCTTC.

J is TRBJ2-1 and V is TRBV5-1; D is perhaps TRBD2 (6 bases). Trimming pared 1 base from V and 8 bases from J, leaving 16 bases between. This CDR3 has 15 residues. CDR1 is SGHRS and CDR2 is YFSETQ in the germline V gene. CDR3 sequence (DNA): TGCGCCAGCAGCTTGATGGCGGGGCCGGTCCATGAGCAGTTCTTC. Translation: CASSLMAGPVHEQFF.

This clone was seen a few times. This sequence joins TRBV29-1 and TRBJ1-2, with D perhaps matching TRBD1 (6 bases). Germline loops: CDR1 SQVTM, CDR2 ANQGSEA. CDR3 length equals 13 residues. Trimming took 6 bases from V and 4 from J, leaving 15 bases between them. The CDR3 loop reads CSVAGDRGYGYTF. In DNA form, the CDR3 reads TGCAGCGTCGCAGGGGACCGGGGCTATGGCTACACCTTC.

This sequence joins TRBV29-1 and TRBJ2-1, with 11 bases that match TRBD2. The J segment lost 6 bases and the V segment lost 6 bases, leaving 19 bases of the junction unmatched. Germline loops: CDR1 SQVTM, CDR2 ANQGSEA. This CDR3 is 18 amino acids long. The CDR3 DNA sequence: TGCAGCGTGGACGGACACGAACTAGCGGGAGAGTTGGGCAATGAGCAGTTCTTC. The encoded protein is CSVDGHELAGELGNEQFF.

J is TRBJ2-7 and V is TRBV6-2 or TRBV6-3; 12 nucleotides match TRBD1. CDR1 is MNHEY and CDR2 is SVGEGT in the germline V gene. The junction had 20 bases not matched to a gene; V was cut back by 3 bases and J by 2 bases. The CDR3 covers 21 residues. CDR3 sequence reads: CASSYAGQGAPRSGLPYEQYV. In nucleotides, the CDR3 is TGTGCCAGCAGTTATGCGGGACAGGGGGCTCCGCGAAGCGGGTTACCCTACGAGCAGTACGTC.

V usage is TRBV5-1 and J usage is TRBJ2-1, with TRBD1 matching over 9 bases. The germline CDR1 and CDR2 sequences are SGHRS and YFSETQ. After removal of 4 bases from V and 4 bases from J, the junction contained 3 bases not matched to a gene. The CDR3 is 14 residues long. CDR3 protein: CASSTGQGYNEQFF. CDR3 DNA sequence: TGCGCCAGCAGCACCGGACAGGGGTACAATGAGCAGTTCTTC.

The chain has TRBV3-1 (or the pseudogene TRBV3-2) and TRBJ2-1; tentative D call: TRBD1 (5 bases). The germline CDR1 and CDR2 sequences are LGHDT and YNNKEL (reference sequence). V was trimmed by 1 base and J by 1 base, leaving 8 bases between them. The CDR3 is 15 amino acids. The CDR3 sequence: CASSQARGSYNEQFF. CDR3 bases: TGTGCCAGCAGCCAAGCTAGGGGATCCTACAATGAGCAGTTCTTC.

The V and J genes are TRBV27 and TRBJ1-2; a possible D gene is TRBD1 (5 bases). Germline V gives CDR1 MNHEY, CDR2 SMNVEV (reference sequence). This CDR3 spans 14 amino acids. The V end lost 7 bases, the J end lost 4 bases, and 16 bases lay between the germline ends. Here the CDR3 DNA reads TGTGCCAGCACCCCATCTACAGGAAGCTATGGCTACACCTTC. Protein product: CASTPSTGSYGYTF.

This sequence joins TRBV6-2 or TRBV6-3 and TRBJ2-1; 9 bases are a match to TRBD2. The germline gives CDR1 MNHEY, CDR2 SVGEGT. J gave up 5 bases and V 5 bases, and 10 bases lay outside the gene matches. The CDR3 is 16 amino acids. CDR3 sequence: CASSPPGGRVNNEQFF. CDR3 nucleotides: TGTGCCAGCAGTCCCCCTGGCGGGAGGGTAAACAATGAGCAGTTCTTC.

The rearrangement links TRBV5-5 to TRBJ2-2; D ambiguous. Trimming stripped 2 bases from V and 2 bases from J, with 4 bases between. CDR3 length equals 13 residues. The germline V gene has CDR1 SGHKS and CDR2 YYEKEE (reference sequence). The CDR3: CASSFRNTGELFF. DNA for the CDR3: TGTGCCAGCAGCTTTAGAAACACCGGGGAGCTGTTTTTT. The whole variable domain, filled in from reference TRBV5-5 and TRBJ2-2, reads DAGVTQSPTHLIKTRGQQVTLRCSPISGHKSVSWYQQVLGQGPQFIFQYYEKEERGRGNFPDRFSARQFPNYSSELNVNALLLGDSALYLCASSFRNTGELFFGEGSRLTVL.

Turning to this clone: At the DNA level, this CDR3 is encoded by other sequences in the same sample as well. The V gene is TRBV10-1, the J gene TRBJ2-1; 8 positions agree with TRBD2. Per the germline V gene, CDR1 is WNHNN and CDR2 is SYGVQD (reference sequence). The CDR3 spans 16 residues. V was clipped by 3 bases and J by 0 bases; unmatched bases: 4. The CDR3 sequence: CASSESRGGSYNEQFF. In DNA form, the CDR3 reads TGCGCCAGCAGTGAATCTCGGGGGGGCTCCTACAATGAGCAGTTCTTC.

This clone came up a few times. DNA for the CDR3: TGTGCCAGCAGCTTACAGGGGTACACTGAAGCTTTCTTT. Its protein product is CASSLQGYTEAFF. The gene calls are TRBV7-2 and TRBJ1-1; D is possibly TRBD1 (6 bases). CDR3 length: 13 amino acids. CDR1 and CDR2 from the germline V gene are SGHTA and FQGNSA. The germline V and J ends were trimmed by 2 bases and 3 bases, with 7 bases remaining between them.